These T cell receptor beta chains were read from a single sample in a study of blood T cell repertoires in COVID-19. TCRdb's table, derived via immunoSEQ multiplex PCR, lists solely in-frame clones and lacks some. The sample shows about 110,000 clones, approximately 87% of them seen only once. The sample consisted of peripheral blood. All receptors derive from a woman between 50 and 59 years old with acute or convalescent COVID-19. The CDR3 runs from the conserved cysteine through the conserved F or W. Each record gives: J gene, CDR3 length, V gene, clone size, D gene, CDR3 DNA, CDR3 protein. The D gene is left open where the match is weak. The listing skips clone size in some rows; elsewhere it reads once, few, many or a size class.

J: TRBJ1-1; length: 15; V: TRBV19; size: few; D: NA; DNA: TGTGCCAGTACCCCCCGGCGGATGGGCAGGGATGAAGCTTTCTTT; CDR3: CASTPRRMGRDEAFF
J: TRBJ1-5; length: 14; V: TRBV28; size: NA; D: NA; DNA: TGTGCCAGCAGTCGAAACAGGGTCAATCAGCCCCAGCATTTT; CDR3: CASSRNRVNQPQHF
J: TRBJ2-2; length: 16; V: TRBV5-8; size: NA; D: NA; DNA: TGTGCCAGCAGCTTGGGTCAACTTACGAACACCGGGGAGCTGTTTTTT; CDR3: CASSLGQLTNTGELFF
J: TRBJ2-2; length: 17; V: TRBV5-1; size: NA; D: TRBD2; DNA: TGCGCCAGCAGCACCGGGACTAGCGGGGGGGCCACCGGGGAGCTGTTTTTT; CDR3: CASSTGTSGGATGELFF
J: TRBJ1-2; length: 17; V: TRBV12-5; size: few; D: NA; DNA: TGTGCTAGTGGTCCCGGGGGGGGGCTGGGTAGGAACTATGGCTACACCTTC; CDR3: CASGPGGGLGRNYGYTF
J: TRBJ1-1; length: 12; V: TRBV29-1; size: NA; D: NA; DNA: TGCAGCGTTGTAGGCCAGGGGCAGGAAGCTTTCTTT; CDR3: CSVVGQGQEAFF
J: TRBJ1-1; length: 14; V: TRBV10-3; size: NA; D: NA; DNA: TGTGCCATCAGTGATCGAGGGTGGAACACTGAAGCTTTCTTT; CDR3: CAISDRGWNTEAFF
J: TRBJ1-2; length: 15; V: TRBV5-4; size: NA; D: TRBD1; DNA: TGTGCCAGCAGTCCGGACAGGGCTCCTAACTATGGCTACACCTTC; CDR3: CASSPDRAPNYGYTF
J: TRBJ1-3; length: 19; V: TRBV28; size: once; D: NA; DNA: TGTGCCACCGGAGCAGGGCCTACAAAACAGGGACTAACTGGAAACACCATATATTTT; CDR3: CATGAGPTKQGLTGNTIYF
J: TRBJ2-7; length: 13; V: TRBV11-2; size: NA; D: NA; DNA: TGTGCCAGCAGCTTCAGAGGGACCTACGAGCAGTACTTC; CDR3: CASSFRGTYEQYF
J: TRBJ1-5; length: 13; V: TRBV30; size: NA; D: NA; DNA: TGTGCCTGGAGTCCCAAGGGCGGGCAGCCCCAGCATTTT; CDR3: CAWSPKGGQPQHF
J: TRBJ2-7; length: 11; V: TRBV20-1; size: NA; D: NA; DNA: TGCAGTGCTAACCCAGAATACGAGCAGTACTTC; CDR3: CSANPEYEQYF
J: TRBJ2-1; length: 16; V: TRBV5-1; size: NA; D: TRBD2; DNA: TGCGCCAGCAGCTTGGCGGGGGGACCAGATCTCAATGAGCAGTTCTTC; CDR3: CASSLAGGPDLNEQFF
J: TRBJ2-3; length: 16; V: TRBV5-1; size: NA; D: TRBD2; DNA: TGCGCCAGCAGCCAACTAGCGGGGGGAGCACAGGATACGCAGTATTTT; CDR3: CASSQLAGGAQDTQYF
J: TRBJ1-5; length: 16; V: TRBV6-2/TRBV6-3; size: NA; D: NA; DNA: TGTGCCAGCAGTTTGAGGGGGTCAGGTAGGAATCAGCCCCAGCATTTT; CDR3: CASSLRGSGRNQPQHF
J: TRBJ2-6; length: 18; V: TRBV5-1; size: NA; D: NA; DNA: TGCGCCAGCAGCTTGGGCGGGTCTGCCGCCCCTGGGGCCAACGTCCTGACTTTC; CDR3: CASSLGGSAAPGANVLTF
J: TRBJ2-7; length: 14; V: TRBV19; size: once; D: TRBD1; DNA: TGTGCCAGTAGCCTACAGGGGGGAGGCTACGAGCAGTACTTC; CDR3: CASSLQGGGYEQYF
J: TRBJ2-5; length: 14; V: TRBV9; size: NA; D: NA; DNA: TGTGCCAGCAGCGTAGAAGGGGCTCGAGAGACCCAGTACTTC; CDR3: CASSVEGARETQYF
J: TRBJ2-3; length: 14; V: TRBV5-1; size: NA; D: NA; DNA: TGCGCCAGCAGCTCGGTGGGGGGAACAGATACGCAGTATTTT; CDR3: CASSSVGGTDTQYF
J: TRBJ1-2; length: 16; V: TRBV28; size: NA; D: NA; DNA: TGTGCCAGCAGTTGGCCCGGACCACTAGCTGAGTATGGCTACACCTTC; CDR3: CASSWPGPLAEYGYTF
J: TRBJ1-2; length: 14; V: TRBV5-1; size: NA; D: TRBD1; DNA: TGCGCCAGCAGCTCAACACAGGGGCCCGGTGGCTACACCTTC; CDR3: CASSSTQGPGGYTF
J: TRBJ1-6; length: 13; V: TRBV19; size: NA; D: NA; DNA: TGTGCCAGTAGTATGAGGGTAAATTCACCCCTCCACTTT; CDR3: CASSMRVNSPLHF